This T cell receptor beta chain was sequenced in a study of blood T cells in healthy people across ages (dated by TCRdb to 2015 to 2017). Regarding the complete study: Template switching captured roughly one uniquely barcoded TCR beta cDNA molecule per two T cells in model experiments. Donors were grouped into four age groups: young (average approximately 15 years), middle-aged (under 40), aged (62) and long-lived (roughly 80). Age-related changes in TCR beta repertoire diversity were measured in the study by deep sequencing normalized with unique cDNA molecular identifiers. The study analyzed two additional independent replicas of 1 million unique cDNA reads from the same blood draw for two donors, one aged 18 to 29 and one aged 80 or older. To avoid experimental bias, donors of different ages were randomly spread across the sequencing lanes.

Overall study results and their limits: As age increased, observed TCR beta diversity per million T cells dropped in a roughly linear way, and a significant reduction was already evident by age 40. Estimates of total diversity from one million sequenced T cells were regarded as lower bounds and underestimates. The percentage of naive T cells measured by flow cytometry correlated strongly with observed TCR beta diversity. The long-lived group showed more naive CD4+ T cells, fewer expanded clones and increased TCR diversity than the aged group, suggesting age selection. Conclusive comparison of naive and antigen-experienced compartments was prevented by the profiling of bulk unsorted PBMCs. Because the CMV infection status of the donors was unknown, age-related changes in expanded clonotypes may potentially have been confounded.

CDR1 and CDR2, looked up from the germline V gene (reference sequence), are DFQATT and SNEGSKA. The CDR3 holds 13 amino acids from the cysteine to the phenylalanine. The entry retains the CDR3 DNA only, 39 bases that are in frame from base 1. This clonotype was detected only once. There is no known antigen for this receptor. The junction shows a germline mismatch at one end, possibly a read error. Libraries were made using 5' RACE. Instrument used: Illumina HiSeq 2500. A second PCR of roughly 7 to 11 cycles was performed with a sample-barcoded 5' primer and a J-beta primer mix. Each TCR beta cDNA molecule received a unique molecular identifier from a template-switch 5' adaptor carrying 12 random nucleotides. Each sample yielded at least 3 million CDR3-containing paired-end reads. All of the RNA was converted into first-strand cDNA using the Mint cDNA synthesis kit, with a TRBC-specific oligonucleotide serving as the primer. All cDNA was treated with uracil-DNA glycosylase and then went through a first 18-cycle PCR with the universal primers M1SS and BC2_uni_R. The paper's processing steps were these. Normalization of each sample was performed by random selection of 1 million high-quality reads, each carrying a distinct molecular identifier. Instead of being binned into consensus sequences, reads that shared molecular identifiers were thrown out. MiTCR, set to a Q25 quality threshold and the strictest error-elimination algorithm, was used for CDR3 identification, clonotype clustering and error correction. Lower-bound total TCR beta diversity was estimated with a nonparametric unseen species model using Euler transformation. Starting from the raw public reads, TCRdb applied fastp trimming at Q25, assembled clones with MiXCR and retained in-frame beta chains. Each CDR3 protein appears once, grouped with its most common genes and DNA. It is TCRdb's table, rather than the study itself, that gives the V and J calls and clone size. The sample profile shows fewer than 2,000,000 distinct CDR3 sequences; about 31% of them were found once. The ten biggest clones cover 11% of the sample.

The donors were some 36 Caucasian individuals from Russia, aged roughly 6 to 100 years, who were systemically healthy. Ten milliliters of peripheral blood were drawn from each donor into EDTA-treated Vacutainer tubes. PBMCs were isolated by Ficoll-Paque density-gradient centrifugation, with at least 7 million obtained per sample. Total RNA was extracted from PBMCs with Trizol reagent, with at least 6 micrograms obtained per sample. For every donor, flow cytometry on a PBMC aliquot measured the percentage of naive CD45RAhigh/CD27high T cells. The receptor's source is a woman aged 30 to 39 in good health. The chain is encoded by TRBV20-1 joined to TRBJ2-1, and 9 junctional nucleotides match TRBD1. The sequenced sample was blood. This receptor has the CDR3 CSARGQGVHEQDF. The nucleotide sequence is TGCAGTGCTAGGGGACAGGGAGTACACGAGCAGGACTTC.